This T cell receptor (beta chain) was profiled in a study of blood T cell repertoires in COVID-19. Assay used: immunoSEQ multiplex PCR; TCRdb lists only in-frame clones, some missing. The sample records about 180,000 clones, around 76% being singletons. Deletions cut 3 bases from V and 5 bases from J, with 12 bases between. CDR1 is SGHNT, CDR2 YYREEE, per germline (reference sequence). The CDR3 length is 14 residues. This receptor was obtained from a woman aged 65 to 85 with acute or convalescent COVID-19. This rearrangement joins TRBV5-4 to TRBJ2-1; D might be TRBD1 (5 bases). The sample taken for sequencing was peripheral blood. CDR3 sequence reads: CASSYVDSNNEQFF. The CDR3 region has the DNA TGTGCCAGCAGCTATGTTGACAGCAACAATGAGCAGTTCTTC.